This TCR beta chain was found in a study of shared clonotypes between healthy human individuals. Naive CD8 cells lacked CD45RO, underwent positive selection for CCR7 and left out terminally differentiated effector memory CD45RA+ cells. Sequenced by immunoSEQ multiplex PCR; TCRdb stores in-frame clones only, minus some. Altogether about 2.1 million clones are present, 85% to 95% being singletons, with the ten largest covering about 1.6%. The J segment lost 5 bases and the V segment lost 5 bases, leaving 7 bases of the junction unmatched. The length of the CDR3 is 15 residues. CDR1 and CDR2 (germline): MNHEY, SVGAGI.

This TCR was sampled from a man aged 18 to 29 in good health. Some clones in this sample may be carry-over from other donors' samples. The V call is TRBV6-5, the J call TRBJ2-3; 10 nucleotides agree with TRBD2. The sequenced sample consisted of naive CD8+ T cells from PBMCs. The CDR3 loop is CASSRLAGDLDTQYF. In nucleotides, the CDR3 is TGTGCCAGCAGTCGACTAGCGGGTGATCTAGATACGCAGTATTTT.